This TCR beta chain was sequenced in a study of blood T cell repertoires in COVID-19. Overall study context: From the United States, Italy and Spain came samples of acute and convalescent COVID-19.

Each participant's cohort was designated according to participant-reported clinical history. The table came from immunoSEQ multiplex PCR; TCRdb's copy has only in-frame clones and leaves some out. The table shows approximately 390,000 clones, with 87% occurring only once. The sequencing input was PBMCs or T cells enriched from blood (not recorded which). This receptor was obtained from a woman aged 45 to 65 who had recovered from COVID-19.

The CDR3, as DNA: TGTGCCAGTACCCAGGGACATTCCTTTAACTCTGGAAACACCATATATTTT. This gives the protein CASTQGHSFNSGNTIYF. The genes are TRBV19 and TRBJ1-3; the D gene is possibly TRBD1 (6 bases). This CDR3 comprises 17 residues. CDR1 is LNHDA and CDR2 is SQIVND in the germline V gene (reference sequence). The V gene lost 7 bases and the J gene lost 0 bases, with 19 bases spanning the gap.